The present TCR beta chain was sequenced within a study of T cells in narcolepsy. In the study overall: Enrolled donors included narcolepsy type 1 or type 2 patients and healthy controls. Study results and limitations: HCRT-specific and TRIB2-specific autoreactive clonotypes appeared among same-patient CSF and blood CD4+ clonotypes. Autoreactive clone sequences were missing from some blood memory CD4+ repertoires. Healthy controls reportedly lacked the autoreactive clonotypes serially found in patients' blood.

V lost 4 bases and J 4 bases, leaving 11 bases between the germline ends. Germline V CDR1 and CDR2: KGHSH, LQKENI. This CDR3 has 14 amino acids. Concerning this clone: Its target is unknown. Other DNA sequences in the same sample also yield this CDR3.

Profiling relied on immunoSEQ multiplex PCR, and the TCRdb table lists in-frame clones only, not all of them. Seen here are roughly 40,000 clones, approximately 86% observed once, and the top ten hold about 1.6%. The sequencing sample was made of CD45RA- memory CD4+ T cells from PBMCs. The rearrangement links TRBV18 to TRBJ1-5; perhaps TRBD1 as D (6 bases). The clonotype comes from a human donor with narcolepsy. The CDR3 protein is CASSQGQGNQPQHF. CDR3 coding DNA: TGTGCCAGCTCACAGGGGCAGGGGAATCAGCCCCAGCATTTT.